The next 2 T cell receptor beta chains were all read from a single sample in a study of blood T cells in healthy people across ages (dated by TCRdb to between 2014 and 2017). Libraries were constructed by 5' RACE. The reads were generated on an Illumina HiSeq 2500. A second PCR of about 7 to 12 cycles was run with a J-beta primer mix and a sample-barcoded 5' primer. In-frame beta chains were kept once TCRdb had trimmed the public reads at Q25 with fastp and called clones with MiXCR. Merged by CDR3 protein, the rows form single entries marked with the most common genes and DNA. Here the sample has fewer than 950,000 distinct CDR3 sequences; around 36% occur a single time. Roughly 13% of the sample is in the top ten clones. The sequencing sample was made of blood. The source of these receptors is a man aged 18 to 29 in good health.

This clonotype was recorded many times. The chain links TRBV12-3 or TRBV12-4 to TRBJ1-2; no clear D gene. Trimming pared 10 bases from V and 2 bases from J, leaving 17 bases between. CDR3 size: 14 residues. In nucleotides, the CDR3 is TGTGCCACCACCCCGGGTAGGGCCAACTATGGCTACACCTTC. The encoded protein is CATTPGRANYGYTF.

In this sample, this clonotype turned up a few times. This rearrangement joins TRBV7-2 to TRBJ1-5, with D unresolved. The CDR3 covers 15 residues. CDR1 SGHTA and CDR2 FQGNSA come from the germline V gene. V lost 5 bases to trimming and J lost 2 bases, with 13 bases between them. CDR3: CASSPLGDGNQPQHF. CDR3 DNA: TGTGCCAGCAGCCCCCTCGGGGATGGCAATCAGCCCCAGCATTTT. Variable domain in full (rest from reference TRBV7-2 and TRBJ1-5): GAGVSQSPSNKVTEKGKDVELRCDPISGHTALYWYRQSLGQGLEFLIYFQGNSAPDKSGLPSDRFSAERTGGSVSTLTIQRTQQEDSAVYLCASSPLGDGNQPQHFGDGTRLSIL.